This TCR beta chain was obtained from a study of regulatory dendritic cells for organ transplantation. Naive CD45RA+ and memory CD45RO+ CD4+ or CD8+ T cells were FACS-sorted. V shed 3 bases and J shed 2 bases, with 10 bases lying between them. The CDR3 runs to 15 residues. Looked up from germline, CDR1 is MGHDK and CDR2 is SYGVNS. This clone was observed once. Its antigen is unknown. Study-level findings and limits: Memory CD8+ T cells were the most oligoclonal; naive cells were highly diverse.

TCRdb's copy holds only in-frame clones and misses some; the assay was immunoSEQ multiplex PCR. Among 11,000 or so clones listed, approximately 70% were seen once. The chain has TRBV25-1 and TRBJ2-2, with D tentatively TRBD2 (5 bases). Sample: memory CD8+ T cells from blood. Stated subset: CD45RO+ memory T cells. The TCR was taken from a human donor in good health. The CDR3 here is CASSDRAANTGELFF. Here the CDR3 DNA reads TGTGCCAGCAGTGACCGAGCGGCAAACACCGGGGAGCTGTTTTTT.